This TCR beta chain was sequenced for a study of shared clonotypes between healthy human individuals. Study-wide results and caveats: Approximately 5.1% was the fraction of naive CD4 clonotypes found shared across a handful of donors.

The CDR3 totals 17 residues. Germline V gene sequence: CDR1 MNHEY, CDR2 SMNVEV (reference sequence). Trimming removed 7 bases at V and 2 bases at J, with 18 bases between. Sorted-subset replicate PCR reactions were performed with around 200 ng DNA, corresponding to some 32,000 T cell genomes. TCRdb's table, derived via immunoSEQ multiplex PCR, lists solely in-frame clones and lacks some. The sample yields a few hundred thousand clones, roughly 97% seen once. About this clone itself: Its matching antigen is unknown.

The genes are TRBV27 and TRBJ2-6; D unresolved. The sample comprised naive CD4+ T cells sorted from blood. The subset was: CD45RA+ positively selected. This TCR came from a woman in her 30s in good health. CDR3 coding DNA: TGTGCCAGCACCTTTCGGGCCTCTGGGGCTGGGGCCAACGTCCTGACTTTC. It encodes CASTFRASGAGANVLTF.